The clone carrying this T cell receptor (beta chain) was counted only a few times. The antigen is not known. All of the isolated RNA was reverse transcribed, so expressed TCRB transcripts were sequenced. The method was immunoSEQ multiplex PCR; TCRdb's version includes in-frame clones alone and lacks a portion of them. The table lists 130,000 or so clones, 9% to 10% of them singletons, with 0.55% to 0.75% in the top ten. This sample is drawn from a study of beta chain features in type 1 diabetes. Looking at the study overall: Sorted cells from all samples, numbering roughly 100 million, were examined.

Findings of the study overall: A moderate, significant TCRB CDR3 shortening appeared in type 1 diabetes across four CD4+ subsets.

Germline CDR1 and CDR2: SGHNT and YYREEE (reference sequence). Between the trimmed V and J ends, which lost 4 bases and 3 bases, there was a span of 10 bases. The CDR3 is 14 amino acids. This TCR derives from a woman in her forties in good health. Sample: central memory CD4+ T cells from blood. The genes are TRBV5-4 and TRBJ1-4; unclear D gene. This CDR3 is CASSPAVANEKLFF. The DNA for the CDR3 is TGTGCCAGCAGCCCCGCGGTTGCTAATGAAAAACTGTTTTTT.